Below, 20 T cell receptor beta chains from the same sample are listed, as sequenced in a study of shared clonotypes between healthy human individuals. Only in-frame clones appear in the TCRdb table, and some are missing; sequencing was by immunoSEQ multiplex PCR. The data contain 2,500,000 or so clones, 93% of them seen just once; the ten biggest clones take up roughly 0.39%. Sequenced sample: naive CD4+ T cells from PBMCs. Subset in this sample: CD45RA+ positively selected. Source of these receptors: a man between 18 and 35 years old in good health. Some clones in this sample may be carry-over from other donors' samples.

The chain combines TRBV28 with TRBJ2-5; a weak D match, TRBD1 (6 bases). The ends were cut back, 2 bases at V and 5 bases at J, with 12 bases in the middle. From germline, CDR1 is MDHEN and CDR2 SYDVKM. This CDR3 region has 14 residues. The CDR3 region is CASSLVGQHETQYF. In DNA, the CDR3 is TGTGCCAGCAGTTTAGTAGGACAGCACGAGACCCAGTACTTC.

This clone was counted a single time. J is TRBJ2-5 and V is TRBV10-3, with TRBD2 matching 9 bases. This CDR3 comprises 13 residues. CDR1 ENHRY and CDR2 SYGVKD come from the germline V gene. The J segment lost 2 bases and the V segment lost 11 bases, leaving 6 bases of the junction unmatched. The CDR3 DNA reads as TGTGCCTCTGCGGGGGGGGATCAAGAGACCCAGTACTTC. Protein product: CASAGGDQETQYF.

The V call is TRBV5-4, the J call TRBJ2-1; the D is unclear. The CDR3 has 13 residues. With 4 bases removed from V and 5 bases from J, the gap between germline ends came to 10 bases. Germline V CDR1 and CDR2: SGHNT, YYREEE (reference sequence). The CDR3 region is CASSPRPDNEQFF. The CDR3 nucleotides read TGTGCCAGCAGCCCGAGACCCGACAATGAGCAGTTCTTC.

The J gene is TRBJ2-7, the V gene TRBV5-1; 7 bases align to TRBD2. Germline V CDR1 and CDR2: SGHRS, YFSETQ. V was pared by 0 bases and J by 2 bases, with 2 bases of the junction left unmatched. This CDR3 is built from 14 residues. The CDR3, as DNA: TGCGCCAGCAGCTTGGGGGAGGGAGCCTACGAGCAGTACTTC. Translating it yields CASSLGEGAYEQYF.

The chain links TRBV30 to TRBJ2-1; D tentatively fits TRBD1 or TRBD2 (5 bases each). The CDR3 is 14 amino acids. Germline CDR1 and CDR2: GTSNPN and SVGIG (reference sequence). V lost 5 bases to trimming and J lost 2 bases, with 13 bases between them. CDR3 coding DNA: TGTGCCTGGGGAGTAGGGACCACCTACAATGAGCAGTTCTTC. Translated: CAWGVGTTYNEQFF.

The chain combines TRBV7-6 with TRBJ2-1, with TRBD2 matching 8 bases. The J segment lost 10 bases and the V segment lost 1 base, leaving 6 bases of the junction unmatched. In germline, CDR1 is SGHVS, CDR2 FNYEAQ. The CDR3 length is 14 residues. CDR3 protein: CASSLGTSSHEQFF. In DNA form, the CDR3 reads TGTGCCAGCAGCTTAGGGACTAGCTCCCACGAGCAGTTCTTC.

This clone was seen a single time. The chain has TRBV7-8 and TRBJ2-1; 8 nucleotides align to TRBD2. V trimming: 5 bases; J trimming: 9 bases; junction bases outside the gene matches: 9. Germline V gives CDR1 SGHVS, CDR2 FQNEAQ. This CDR3 has 14 residues. The CDR3 loop is CASSLPTSVAEQFF. CDR3 DNA sequence: TGTGCCAGCAGCCTACCGACTAGCGTGGCTGAGCAGTTCTTC.

As for this clone: The sample carries other DNA sequences with the same CDR3. The V call is TRBV20-1, the J call TRBJ2-1; D assignment may be TRBD1 or TRBD2 (5 bases each). Trimming left V 3 bases short and J 10 bases short, with 10 bases between. The CDR3 has 11 residues. The V gene's germline CDR1 is DFQATT and CDR2 SNEGSKA (reference sequence). CDR3 protein: CSARDWGEQFF. CDR3 DNA: TGCAGTGCTAGGGACTGGGGGGAGCAGTTCTTC.

Of note for this clone: The sample holds other DNA sequences that translate to the same CDR3. The chain joins TRBV28 to TRBJ2-5; 10 positions match TRBD1. The length of the CDR3 is 14 residues. The germline V gene has CDR1 MDHEN and CDR2 SYDVKM. The V and J ends lost 4 bases and 5 bases, in that order; junction bases with no gene match: 4. The CDR3 protein is CASSSTGGRETQYF. In DNA, the CDR3 is TGTGCCAGCAGTTCGACAGGGGGCCGGGAGACCCAGTACTTC.

This clone showed up just once. V gene TRBV28 combines with J gene TRBJ2-5, with D possibly matching TRBD2 (5 bases). The length of the CDR3 is 14 residues. The V end lost 0 bases, the J end lost 5 bases, and 10 bases lay between the germline ends. Germline-derived CDR1 and CDR2 are MDHEN and SYDVKM. The CDR3 DNA is TGTGCCAGCAGTTTATGGGCACAGCGGGAGACCCAGTACTTC. Its translation: CASSLWAQRETQYF.

This clone was recorded once. The chain carries TRBV5-1 and TRBJ2-5, with 7 bases lining up with TRBD2. The V segment lost 4 bases and the J segment 0 bases; nucleotides outside the gene matches: 21. Germline V lookup: CDR1 SGHRS, CDR2 YFSETQ. This CDR3 contains 20 residues. The CDR3 DNA reads TGCGCCAGCAGCCTTGGGGTGGTCGCGGTTGGTAGCGGGTACCAAGAGACCCAGTACTTC. Its translation: CASSLGVVAVGSGYQETQYF.

The chain is built from TRBV27 and TRBJ2-2, with D possibly matching TRBD2 (5 bases). Per germline, CDR1 MNHEY and CDR2 SMNVEV (reference sequence). Trimming shortened V by 5 bases and J by 1 base, and 8 bases separated the two germline ends. This CDR3 has 14 amino acids. This CDR3 reads CASSARENTGELFF. In DNA, the CDR3 is TGTGCCAGCAGTGCCCGGGAGAACACCGGGGAGCTGTTTTTT.

The V call is TRBV5-4, the J call TRBJ2-2, with 7 nucleotides matching TRBD1. Germline CDR1 SGHNT, CDR2 YYREEE (reference sequence). The V segment lost 6 bases and the J segment 5 bases; nucleotides outside the gene matches: 7. There are 14 residues in the CDR3. This CDR3 reads CASKSKQGTGELFF. CDR3 in DNA: TGTGCCAGCAAGAGTAAACAGGGGACCGGGGAGCTGTTTTTT.

This chain uses TRBV30 with TRBJ1-4; possibly TRBD1 for D (6 bases). V was clipped by 3 bases and J by 3 bases, with 11 bases between them. The V gene's germline CDR1 is GTSNPN and CDR2 SVGIG (reference sequence). CDR3 size: 14 residues. CDR3 coding DNA: TGTGCCTGGAGAGGGGGGGGTTCTAATGAAAAACTGTTTTTT. Residues: CAWRGGGSNEKLFF.

V is TRBV28 and J is TRBJ2-7; the match to TRBD1 covers 7 bases. This CDR3 is 15 amino acids long. The V gene's germline CDR1 is MDHEN and CDR2 SYDVKM. V lost 5 bases and J lost 6; bases outside the gene matches: 13. The CDR3 here is CASSQTPGQLGEQYF. The CDR3 DNA is TGTGCCAGCAGTCAGACACCGGGACAGCTGGGCGAGCAGTACTTC.

The chain uses TRBV25-1 and TRBJ1-2, with TRBD1 as a possible D gene (5 bases). This CDR3 comprises 12 residues. Germline V CDR1 and CDR2: MGHDK, SYGVNS. Between the trimmed V and J ends, which lost 6 bases and 3 bases, there was a span of 8 bases. CDR3 sequence reads: CASRGAYYGYTF. CDR3 nucleotides: TGTGCCAGCAGAGGGGCTTACTATGGCTACACCTTC.

As regards this clone: This CDR3 is also generated by other DNA sequences in the sample. The rearrangement uses TRBV10-3 and TRBJ2-5; D call uncertain. The length of the CDR3 is 12 residues. V lost 0 bases, J lost 5 bases, and 4 bases lay in between. Germline-derived CDR1 and CDR2 are ENHRY and SYGVKD. DNA of the CDR3: TGTGCCATCAGTGAGTCGCGGGAGACCCAGTACTTC. Encoded protein: CAISESRETQYF.

The chain is built from TRBV19 and TRBJ1-1; D unclear. V gave up 5 bases and J gave up 1 base, with 11 bases separating them. The CDR3 consists of 14 residues. From germline, CDR1 is LNHDA and CDR2 SQIVND (reference sequence). DNA for the CDR3: TGTGCCAGTAGTCTCTTCCTGGGGAACACTGAAGCTTTCTTT. Translation: CASSLFLGNTEAFF. The whole variable domain, filled in from reference TRBV19 and TRBJ1-1, reads DGGITQSPKYLFRKEGQNVTLSCEQNLNHDAMYWYRQDPGQGLRLIYYSQIVNDFQKGDIAEGYSVSREKKESFPLTVTSAQKNPTAFYLCASSLFLGNTEAFFGQGTRLTVV.

The rearrangement links TRBV27 to TRBJ1-1; D is undetermined. The CDR3 has 15 amino acids. The ends were cut back, 2 bases at V and 0 bases at J, with 10 bases in the middle. CDR1 MNHEY and CDR2 SMNVEV come from the germline V gene (reference sequence). The CDR3 region has the DNA TGTGCCAGCAGTTTAGTTTCCAGAGTGAACACTGAAGCTTTCTTT. Its protein product is CASSLVSRVNTEAFF.

This rearrangement joins TRBV30 to TRBJ2-3; D gene unclear. This CDR3 has 15 residues. The germline V gene has CDR1 GTSNPN and CDR2 SVGIG (reference sequence). Between the trimmed V and J ends, which lost 3 bases and 9 bases, there was a span of 22 bases. The CDR3 is CAWSPLSRASHTQYF. In DNA, the CDR3 is TGTGCCTGGAGCCCTCTGTCCCGCGCGTCACACACGCAGTATTTT.